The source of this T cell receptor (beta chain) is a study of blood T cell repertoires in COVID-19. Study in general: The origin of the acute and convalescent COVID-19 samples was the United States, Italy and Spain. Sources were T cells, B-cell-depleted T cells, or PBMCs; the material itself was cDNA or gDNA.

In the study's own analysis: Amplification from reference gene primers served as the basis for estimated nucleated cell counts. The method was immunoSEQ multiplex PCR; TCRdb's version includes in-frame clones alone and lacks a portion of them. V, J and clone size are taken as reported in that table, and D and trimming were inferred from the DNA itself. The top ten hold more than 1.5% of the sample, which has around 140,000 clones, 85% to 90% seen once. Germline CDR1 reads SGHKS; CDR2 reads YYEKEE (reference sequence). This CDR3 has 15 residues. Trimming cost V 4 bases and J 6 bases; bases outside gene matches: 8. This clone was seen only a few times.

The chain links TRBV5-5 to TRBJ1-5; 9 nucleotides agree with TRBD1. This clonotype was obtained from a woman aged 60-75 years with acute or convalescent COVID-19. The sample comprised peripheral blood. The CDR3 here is CASSRGTGLSQPQHF. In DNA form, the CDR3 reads TGTGCCAGCAGCCGAGGGACAGGGCTTAGTCAGCCCCAGCATTTT.